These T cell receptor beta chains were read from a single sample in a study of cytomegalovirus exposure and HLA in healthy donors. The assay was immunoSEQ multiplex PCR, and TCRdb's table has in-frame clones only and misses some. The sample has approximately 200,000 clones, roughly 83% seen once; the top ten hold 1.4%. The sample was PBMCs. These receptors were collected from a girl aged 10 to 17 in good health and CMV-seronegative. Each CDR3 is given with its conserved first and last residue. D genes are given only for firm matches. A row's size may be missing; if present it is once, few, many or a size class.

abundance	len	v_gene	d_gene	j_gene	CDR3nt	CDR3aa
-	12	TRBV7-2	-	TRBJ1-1	TGTGCCAGCAGCTTAGGAACAGGGCAGGCTTTCTTT	CASSLGTGQAFF
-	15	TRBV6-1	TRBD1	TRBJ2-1	TGTGCCAGCAGTGACGGGGGGACAGGGAACAATGAGCAGTTCTTC	CASSDGGTGNNEQFF
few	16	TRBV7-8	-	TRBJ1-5	TGTGCCAGCAGCGCCGGGTCTTACTATAGCAATCAGCCCCAGCATTTT	CASSAGSYYSNQPQHF
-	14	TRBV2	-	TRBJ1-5	TGTGCCAGCAGTCTGACAGCAGAGAATCAGCCCCAGCATTTT	CASSLTAENQPQHF
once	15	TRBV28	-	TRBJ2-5	TGTGCCAGCAGTTTATCGGCGGCAGAACAAGAGACCCAGTACTTC	CASSLSAAEQETQYF
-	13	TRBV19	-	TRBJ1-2	TGTGCCAGTAGCCCTTCGGGTGGTTTTGGCTACACCTTC	CASSPSGGFGYTF
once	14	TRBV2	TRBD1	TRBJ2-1	TGTGCCAGCCTAATCGGGACAGGTATCAATGAGCAGTTCTTC	CASLIGTGINEQFF
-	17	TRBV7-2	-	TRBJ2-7	TGTGCCAGCAGCTTATCTAGCACGTTAGTTAGCTCCTACGAGCAGTACTTC	CASSLSSTLVSSYEQYF
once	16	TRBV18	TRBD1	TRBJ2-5	TGTGCCAGCTCACCCCGGACAGGGAGAAACCAAGAGACCCAGTACTTC	CASSPRTGRNQETQYF
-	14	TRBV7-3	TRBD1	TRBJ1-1	TGTGCCAGCAGCCCTGGAGACAGGGCTGGTGAAGCTTTCTTT	CASSPGDRAGEAFF
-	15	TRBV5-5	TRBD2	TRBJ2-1	TGTGCCAGCAGCTTGGCGGCTAGCGGTTACAATGAGCAGTTCTTC	CASSLAASGYNEQFF
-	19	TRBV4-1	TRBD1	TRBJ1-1	TGCGCCAGCAGCCGAGGCTTGGGACAGACACGTTCCTCTAACACTGAAGCTTTCTTT	CASSRGLGQTRSSNTEAFF
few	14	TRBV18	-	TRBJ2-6	TGTGCCAGCTCACAGAGCTCTGGGGCCAACGTCCTGACTTTC	CASSQSSGANVLTF
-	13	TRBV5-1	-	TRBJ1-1	TGCGCCAGCAGCTTCCAGGAGAACACTGAAGCTTTCTTT	CASSFQENTEAFF
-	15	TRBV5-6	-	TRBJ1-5	TGTGCCAGCAGCGTACAGACAGGACCCAATCAGCCCCAGCATTTT	CASSVQTGPNQPQHF
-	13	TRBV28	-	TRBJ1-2	TGTGCCAGCAATGTCCGGCGCCGGGGGGGCTACACCTTC	CASNVRRRGGYTF
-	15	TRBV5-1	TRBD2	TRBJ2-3	TGCGCCAGCAGCCGGGGACTAGCGGGACGAGATACGCAGTATTTT	CASSRGLAGRDTQYF
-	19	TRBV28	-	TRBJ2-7	TGTGCCAGCAGTTTACCCGAGGCCCCCCCGAAGATCTCCACCTACGAGCAGTACTTC	CASSLPEAPPKISTYEQYF
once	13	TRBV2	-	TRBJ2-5	TGTGCCAGCAGTGAAGTGACAGAAGAGACCCAGTACTTC	CASSEVTEETQYF
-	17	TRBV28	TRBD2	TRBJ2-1	TGTGCCAGCAGTACCACTAGCGGGAGGGCCAGGAACAATGAGCAGTTCTTC	CASSTTSGRARNNEQFF
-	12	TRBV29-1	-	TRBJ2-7	TGCAGCGTTGACAGGGGCTGGGACGAGCAGTACTTC	CSVDRGWDEQYF
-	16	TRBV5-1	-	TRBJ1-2	TGCGCCAGCAGCGAGGAATCGGGACCCCGGGGGTATGGCTACACCTTC	CASSEESGPRGYGYTF
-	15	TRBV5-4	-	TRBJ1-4	TGTGCCAGCAGCTTGGGCGGAAGTCTATCTGAAAAACTGTTTTTT	CASSLGGSLSEKLFF
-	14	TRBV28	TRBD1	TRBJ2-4	TGTGCCAGCAGTTTATTGACAGGGAGAAACATTCAGTACTTC	CASSLLTGRNIQYF
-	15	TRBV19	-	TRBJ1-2	TGTGCCAGTAGTGGCCCCCCCGGGAGTAACTATGGCTACACCTTC	CASSGPPGSNYGYTF
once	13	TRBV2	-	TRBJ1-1	TGTGCCAGCAGTGAGTCTCCAGGGATTGAAGCTTTCTTT	CASSESPGIEAFF
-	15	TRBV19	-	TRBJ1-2	TGTGCCAGTAGTCCCGGTCCCAGGGCTGTTGATGGCTACACCTTC	CASSPGPRAVDGYTF
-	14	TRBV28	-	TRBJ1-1	TGTGCCAGCAGTCCCCAGGGGTTGAACACTGAAGCTTTCTTT	CASSPQGLNTEAFF
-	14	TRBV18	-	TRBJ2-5	TGTGCCAGCTCACCTGACAGGCTCCAAGAGACCCAGTACTTC	CASSPDRLQETQYF
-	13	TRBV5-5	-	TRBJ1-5	TGTGCCAGCAGCCGACAGGATGATCAGCCCCAGCATTTT	CASSRQDDQPQHF
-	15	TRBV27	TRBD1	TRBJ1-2	TGTGCCAGCAGTTTATCGGGACAGGGGGCGGTTGGCTACACCTTC	CASSLSGQGAVGYTF
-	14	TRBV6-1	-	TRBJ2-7	TGTGCCAGCAGTGAGACAGGCCTGATCTACGAGCAGTACTTC	CASSETGLIYEQYF
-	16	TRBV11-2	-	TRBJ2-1	TGTGCCAGCAGCTTAGCCAGGGCCATCCCCTACAATGAGCAGTTCTTC	CASSLARAIPYNEQFF
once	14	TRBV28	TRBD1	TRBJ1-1	TGTGCCAGCAGTGGGGACAGGCGGAACACTGAAGCTTTCTTT	CASSGDRRNTEAFF
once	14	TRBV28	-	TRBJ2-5	TGTGCCAGCAGCTCGGTGGGGCCCCCCGGGACCCAGTACTTC	CASSSVGPPGTQYF
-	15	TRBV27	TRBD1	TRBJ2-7	TGTGCCAGCAGTCAACAGGGGGTCTTCTCCTACGAGCAGTACTTC	CASSQQGVFSYEQYF
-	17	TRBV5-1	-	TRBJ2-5	TGCGCCAGCAGCCTAAAAGGTTTCGGGGGACCCCAGGAGACCCAGTACTTC	CASSLKGFGGPQETQYF
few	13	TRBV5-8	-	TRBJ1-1	TGTGCCAGCAGCTTCTCCCTCAGGCCTGAAGCTTTCTTT	CASSFSLRPEAFF
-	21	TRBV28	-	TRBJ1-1	TGTGCCAGCAGTTTTAGTGTCATAGTGAGGGCCGGACGCAAGATGAACACTGAAGCTTTCTTT	CASSFSVIVRAGRKMNTEAFF
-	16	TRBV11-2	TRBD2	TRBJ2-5	TGTGCCAGCAGCTTAGTTCCGGGGGGGTTCCAAGAGACCCAGTACTTC	CASSLVPGGFQETQYF
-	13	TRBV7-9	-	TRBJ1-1	TGTGCCAGCAGCCAAAAAGCGAACACTGAAGCTTTCTTT	CASSQKANTEAFF
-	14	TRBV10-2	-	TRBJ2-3	TGCGCCAGCAGTGTAGGGAGTCTCACAGATACGCAGTATTTT	CASSVGSLTDTQYF
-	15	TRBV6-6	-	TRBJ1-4	TGTGCCAGCAGCCCCCTGACATTGGCTAATGAAAAACTGTTTTTT	CASSPLTLANEKLFF
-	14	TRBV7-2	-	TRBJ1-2	TGTGCCAGCAGCTTAATCACAGGCGACTATGGCTACACCTTC	CASSLITGDYGYTF
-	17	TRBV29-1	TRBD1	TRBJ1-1	TGCAGCGTTGCAGCAACAAACAGGGGGCGCATGAACACTGAAGCTTTCTTT	CSVAATNRGRMNTEAFF
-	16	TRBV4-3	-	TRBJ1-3	TGCGCCAGCAGCCCGGACAGTACATACTCTGGAAACACCATATATTTT	CASSPDSTYSGNTIYF
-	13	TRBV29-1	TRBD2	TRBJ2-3	TGCAGCGTTGAGGGAGGGGGCACAGATACGCAGTATTTT	CSVEGGGTDTQYF